A single sample is the source of the 5 T cell receptor beta chains below, sequenced in a study of blood T cell repertoires in COVID-19. Here immunoSEQ multiplex PCR was the method, and the copy in TCRdb shows in-frame clones only, minus some. Among about 170,000 clones listed, roughly 91% were seen once. What was sequenced was peripheral blood. These receptors all come from a man aged 45-65 years who had recovered from COVID-19.

This clone was detected once. In DNA, the CDR3 is TGTGCCAGTAGTATGCGGGCTAATGAGCAGTTCTTC. Translated: CASSMRANEQFF. V gene TRBV19 combines with J gene TRBJ2-1; D is possibly TRBD2 (5 bases). This CDR3 is 12 amino acids long. V was pared by 3 bases and J by 7 bases, with 7 bases between. CDR1 and CDR2 from the germline V gene are LNHDA and SQIVND (reference sequence). The full variable domain, in which reference TRBV19 and TRBJ2-1 provide the parts outside the CDR3, is DGGITQSPKYLFRKEGQNVTLSCEQNLNHDAMYWYRQDPGQGLRLIYYSQIVNDFQKGDIAEGYSVSREKKESFPLTVTSAQKNPTAFYLCASSMRANEQFFGPGTRLTVL.

This chain joins TRBV3-1 (or the pseudogene TRBV3-2) and TRBJ2-7, with TRBD2 identical over 7 bases. CDR1 and CDR2 (germline): LGHDT, YNNKEL (reference sequence). V gave up 7 bases and J gave up 0 bases; unmatched junction bases: 9. The CDR3 runs to 15 residues. Here the CDR3 reads CASTFSGGYSYEQYF. The CDR3 region has the DNA TGTGCCAGCACCTTTTCGGGGGGATACTCCTACGAGCAGTACTTC.

A few counts support this clone. The chain combines TRBV7-3 with TRBJ1-6; D remains unclear. CDR1 SGHTA and CDR2 FQGTGA come from the germline V gene. Trimming cost V 0 bases and J 6 bases, with 9 bases left between them. The CDR3 runs 15 residues. The CDR3 protein is CASSLTSGSNSPLHF. CDR3 nucleotides: TGTGCCAGCAGCTTAACTTCGGGTAGTAATTCACCCCTCCACTTT. The full variable domain, its missing parts supplied by reference TRBV7-3 and TRBJ1-6, is GAGVSQTPSNKVTEKGKYVELRCDPISGHTALYWYRQSLGQGPEFLIYFQGTGAADDSGLPNDRFFAVRPEGSVSTLKIQRTERGDSAVYLCASSLTSGSNSPLHFGNGTRLTVT.

V and J are TRBV5-6 and TRBJ1-1; no reliable D call. Germline V CDR1 and CDR2: SGHDT, YYEEEE. Trimming cost V 0 bases and J 1 base, with 7 bases left between them. The CDR3 runs to 14 residues. CDR3 nucleotides: TGTGCCAGCAGCTTGGGCAGAAGGAACACTGAAGCTTTCTTT. It translates to CASSLGRRNTEAFF.

The chain couples TRBV29-1 to TRBJ1-3, with 8 bases that match TRBD1. Germline V gene data show CDR1 as SQVTM and CDR2 as ANQGSEA. The CDR3 runs 14 residues. Trimming took 1 base from V and 2 from J; bases not matched to a gene: 1. In nucleotides, the CDR3 is TGCAGCGTTGAAGGGACAGGGACTGGAAACACCATATATTTT. Residues: CSVEGTGTGNTIYF.